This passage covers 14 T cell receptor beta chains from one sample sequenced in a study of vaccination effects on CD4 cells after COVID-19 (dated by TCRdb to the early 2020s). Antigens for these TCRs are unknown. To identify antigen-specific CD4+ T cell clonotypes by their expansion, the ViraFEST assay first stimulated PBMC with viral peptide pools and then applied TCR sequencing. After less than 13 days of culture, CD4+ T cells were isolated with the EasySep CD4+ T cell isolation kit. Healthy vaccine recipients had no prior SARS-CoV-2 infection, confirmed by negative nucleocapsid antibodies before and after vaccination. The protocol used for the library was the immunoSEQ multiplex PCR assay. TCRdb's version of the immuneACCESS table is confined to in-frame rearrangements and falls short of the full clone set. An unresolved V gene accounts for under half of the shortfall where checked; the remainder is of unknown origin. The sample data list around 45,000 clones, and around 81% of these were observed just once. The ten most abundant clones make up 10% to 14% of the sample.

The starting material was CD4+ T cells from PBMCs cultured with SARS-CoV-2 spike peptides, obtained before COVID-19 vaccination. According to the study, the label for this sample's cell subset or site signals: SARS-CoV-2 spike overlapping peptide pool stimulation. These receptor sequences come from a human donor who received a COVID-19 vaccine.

The CDR3, as DNA: TGTGCCAGCAGTGGGGTGAGGGCTCCCAATCAGCCCCAGCATTTT. Protein product: CASSGVRAPNQPQHF. The chain joins TRBV27 to TRBJ1-5; D unclear. The CDR3 totals 15 residues. Deletions cut 5 bases from V and 3 bases from J, with 14 bases between. Germline CDR1 MNHEY, CDR2 SMNVEV (reference sequence).

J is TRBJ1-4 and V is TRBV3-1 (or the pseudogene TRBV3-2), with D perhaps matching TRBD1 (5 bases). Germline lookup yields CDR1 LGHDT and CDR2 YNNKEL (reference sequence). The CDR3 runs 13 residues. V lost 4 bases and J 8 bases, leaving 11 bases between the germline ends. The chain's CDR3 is CASSRRRGEKLFF. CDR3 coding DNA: TGTGCCAGCAGCCGGCGTAGGGGAGAAAAACTGTTTTTT.

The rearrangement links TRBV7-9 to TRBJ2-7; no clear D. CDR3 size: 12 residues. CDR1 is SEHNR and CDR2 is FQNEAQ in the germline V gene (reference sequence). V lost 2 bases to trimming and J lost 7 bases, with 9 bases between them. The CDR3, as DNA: TGTGCCAGCAGCTTATCTGGTGGGGAGCAGTACGTC. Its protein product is CASSLSGGEQYV.

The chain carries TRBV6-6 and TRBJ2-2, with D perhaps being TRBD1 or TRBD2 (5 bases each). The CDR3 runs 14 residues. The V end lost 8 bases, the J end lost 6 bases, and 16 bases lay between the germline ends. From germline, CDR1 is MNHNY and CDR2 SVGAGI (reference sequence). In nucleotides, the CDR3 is TGTGCCAGCCCCTTCCAGGGACGTTCCGGGGAGCTGTTTTTT. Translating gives CASPFQGRSGELFF.

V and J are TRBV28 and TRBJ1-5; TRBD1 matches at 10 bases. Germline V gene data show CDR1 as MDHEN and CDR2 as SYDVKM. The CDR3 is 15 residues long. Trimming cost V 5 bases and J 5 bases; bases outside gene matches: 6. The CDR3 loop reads CASSRPTGGYQPQHF. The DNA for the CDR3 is TGTGCCAGCAGTCGACCGACAGGGGGCTATCAGCCCCAGCATTTT.

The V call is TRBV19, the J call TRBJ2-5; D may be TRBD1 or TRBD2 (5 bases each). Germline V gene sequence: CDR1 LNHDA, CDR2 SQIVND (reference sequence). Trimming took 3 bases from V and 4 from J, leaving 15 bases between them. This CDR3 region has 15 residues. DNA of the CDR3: TGTGCCAGTAGTATGCCCAGGGTTGGAGGAGAGACCCAGTACTTC. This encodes CASSMPRVGGETQYF. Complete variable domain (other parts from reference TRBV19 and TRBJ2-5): DGGITQSPKYLFRKEGQNVTLSCEQNLNHDAMYWYRQDPGQGLRLIYYSQIVNDFQKGDIAEGYSVSREKKESFPLTVTSAQKNPTAFYLCASSMPRVGGETQYFGPGTRLLVL.

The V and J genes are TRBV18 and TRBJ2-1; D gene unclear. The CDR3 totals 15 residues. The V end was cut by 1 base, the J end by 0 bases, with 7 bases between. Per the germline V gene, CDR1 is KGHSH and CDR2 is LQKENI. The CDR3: CASSPRLDSYNEQFF. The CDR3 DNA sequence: TGTGCCAGCTCACCACGACTTGACTCCTACAATGAGCAGTTCTTC.

This CDR3 reads CASSQGLGGSTDTQYF. CDR3 in DNA: TGCGCCAGCAGCCAAGGGCTGGGCGGGAGCACAGATACGCAGTATTTT. The genes are TRBV4-1 and TRBJ2-3, with D possibly TRBD2 on 5 matching bases. The CDR3 is 16 amino acids. V dropped 1 base and J dropped 0 bases, with 11 bases sitting between them. Germline CDR1 and CDR2: MGHRA and YSYEKL.

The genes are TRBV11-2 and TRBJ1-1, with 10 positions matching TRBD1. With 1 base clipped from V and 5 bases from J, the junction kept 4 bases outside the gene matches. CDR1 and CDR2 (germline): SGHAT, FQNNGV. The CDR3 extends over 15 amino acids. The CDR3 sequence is CASSLAPGQGTEAFF. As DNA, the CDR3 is TGTGCCAGCAGCTTAGCTCCGGGACAGGGGACTGAAGCTTTCTTT.

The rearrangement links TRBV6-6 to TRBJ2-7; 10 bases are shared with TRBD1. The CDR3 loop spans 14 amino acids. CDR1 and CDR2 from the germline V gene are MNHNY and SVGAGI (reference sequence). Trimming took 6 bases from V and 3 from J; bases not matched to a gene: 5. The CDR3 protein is CASRKGQGIYEQYV. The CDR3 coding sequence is TGTGCCAGCAGAAAGGGACAGGGGATCTACGAGCAGTACGTC.

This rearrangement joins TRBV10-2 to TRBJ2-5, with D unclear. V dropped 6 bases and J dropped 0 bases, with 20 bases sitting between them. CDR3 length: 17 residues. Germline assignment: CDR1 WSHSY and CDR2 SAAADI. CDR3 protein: CASRSGLIRLNQETQYF. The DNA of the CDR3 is TGCGCCAGCAGATCTGGATTAATTAGACTCAACCAAGAGACCCAGTACTTC.

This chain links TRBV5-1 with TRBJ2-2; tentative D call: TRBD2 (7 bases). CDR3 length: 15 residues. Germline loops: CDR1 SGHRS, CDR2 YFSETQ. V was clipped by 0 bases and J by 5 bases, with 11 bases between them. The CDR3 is CASSLVQGGTGELFF. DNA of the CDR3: TGCGCCAGCAGCTTGGTACAGGGAGGGACCGGGGAGCTGTTTTTT. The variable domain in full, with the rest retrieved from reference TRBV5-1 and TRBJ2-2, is KAGVTQTPRYLIKTRGQQVTLSCSPISGHRSVSWYQQTPGQGLQFLFEYFSETQRNKGNFPGRFSGRQFSNSRSEMNVSTLELGDSALYLCASSLVQGGTGELFFGEGSRLTVL.

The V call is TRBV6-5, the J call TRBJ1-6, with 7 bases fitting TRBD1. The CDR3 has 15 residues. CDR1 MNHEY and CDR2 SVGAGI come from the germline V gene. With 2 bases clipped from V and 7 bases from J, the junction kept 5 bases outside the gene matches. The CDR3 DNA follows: TGTGCCAGCAGTTACGAGGCAGGGGGGAATTCACCCCTCCACTTT. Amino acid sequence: CASSYEAGGNSPLHF.

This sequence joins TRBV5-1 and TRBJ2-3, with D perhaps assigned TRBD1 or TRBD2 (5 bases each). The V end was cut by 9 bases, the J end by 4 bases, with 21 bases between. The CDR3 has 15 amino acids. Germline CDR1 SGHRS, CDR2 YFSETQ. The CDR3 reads CATAEMGRAPDTQYF. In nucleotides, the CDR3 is TGCGCCACCGCGGAAATGGGACGGGCTCCAGATACGCAGTATTTT.